Given below is one T cell receptor (beta chain) in context. Measured with immunoSEQ multiplex PCR; TCRdb has only the in-frame clones, and not every one. The data show about 10,000 clones, approximately 31% seen once. These data originate in a study of graft-versus-host responses after intestinal transplantation. Study-wide results and limits: Circulating GvH clone levels at their peak were associated with HvG declines (early post-transplant). Detection of GvH clones occurred in recipient marrow, and some had their first appearance in ileum or blood.

The CDR3 sequence is 14 residues long. In germline, CDR1 is SGHTA, CDR2 FQGNSA. Trimming took 1 base from V and 5 from J, leaving 11 bases between them. The source was alloreactive CD4+ T cells from a mixed lymphocyte reaction culture, collected before transplantation. Subset of the sample: CFSE-low proliferating T cells sorted from roughly 6-day pre-transplant mixed lymphocyte reaction (GvH or HvG direction). This TCR came from a human patient who was an organ donor for intestinal transplantation. The chain is built from TRBV7-2 and TRBJ1-1, with D tentatively TRBD1 (6 bases). The CDR3 DNA is TGTGCCAGCAGCTTAGGGGGGCTGAGAACTGAAGCTTTCTTT. It codes for CASSLGGLRTEAFF. Complete variable domain (other parts from reference TRBV7-2 and TRBJ1-1): GAGVSQSPSNKVTEKGKDVELRCDPISGHTALYWYRQSLGQGLEFLIYFQGNSAPDKSGLPSDRFSAERTGGSVSTLTIQRTQQEDSAVYLCASSLGGLRTEAFFGQGTRLTVV.